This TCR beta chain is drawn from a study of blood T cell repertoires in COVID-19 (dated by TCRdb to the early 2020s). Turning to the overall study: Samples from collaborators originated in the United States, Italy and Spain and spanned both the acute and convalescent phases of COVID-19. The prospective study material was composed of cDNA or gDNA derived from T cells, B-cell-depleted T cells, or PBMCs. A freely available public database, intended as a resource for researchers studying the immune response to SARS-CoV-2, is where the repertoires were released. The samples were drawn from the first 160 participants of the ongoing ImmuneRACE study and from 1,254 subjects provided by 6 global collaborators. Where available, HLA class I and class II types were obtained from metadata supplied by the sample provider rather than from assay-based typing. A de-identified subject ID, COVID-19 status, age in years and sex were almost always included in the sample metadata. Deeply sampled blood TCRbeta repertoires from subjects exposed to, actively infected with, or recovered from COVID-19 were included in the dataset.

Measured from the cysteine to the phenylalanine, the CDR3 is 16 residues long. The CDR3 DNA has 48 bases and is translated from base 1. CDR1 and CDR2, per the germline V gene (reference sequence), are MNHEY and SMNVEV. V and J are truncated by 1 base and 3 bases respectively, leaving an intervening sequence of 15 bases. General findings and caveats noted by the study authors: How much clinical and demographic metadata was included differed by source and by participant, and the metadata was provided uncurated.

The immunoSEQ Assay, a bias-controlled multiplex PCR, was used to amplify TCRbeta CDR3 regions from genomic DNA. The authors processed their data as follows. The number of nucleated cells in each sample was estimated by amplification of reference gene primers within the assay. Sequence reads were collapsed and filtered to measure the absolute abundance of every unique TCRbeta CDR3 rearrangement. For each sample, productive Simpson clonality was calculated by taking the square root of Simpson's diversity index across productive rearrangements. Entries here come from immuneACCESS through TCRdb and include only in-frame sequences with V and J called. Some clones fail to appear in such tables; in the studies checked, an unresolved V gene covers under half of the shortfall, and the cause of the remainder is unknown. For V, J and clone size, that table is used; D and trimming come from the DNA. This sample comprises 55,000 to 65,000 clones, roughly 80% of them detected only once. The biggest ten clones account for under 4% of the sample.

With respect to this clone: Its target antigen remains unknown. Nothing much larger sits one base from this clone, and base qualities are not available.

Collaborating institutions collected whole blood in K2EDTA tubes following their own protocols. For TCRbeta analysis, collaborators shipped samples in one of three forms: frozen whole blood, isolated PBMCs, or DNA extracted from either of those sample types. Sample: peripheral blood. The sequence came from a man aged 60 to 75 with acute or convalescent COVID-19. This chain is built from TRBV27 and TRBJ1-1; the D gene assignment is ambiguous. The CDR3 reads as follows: CASSLYGVWRDTEAFF. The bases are TGTGCCAGCAGTTTATATGGGGTGTGGAGGGACACTGAAGCTTTCTTT.